This TCR beta chain was identified during a study of blood T cells in healthy people across ages. On the study more broadly: Template-switching capture recovered about one barcoded beta molecule per two T cells.

Primed by a sample-barcoded 5' primer and a J-beta primer mix, a second PCR proceeded for roughly 7 to 11 cycles. Samples each returned at least 2.5 million CDR3-containing paired-end reads. TCRdb independently ran MiXCR on the 5' RACE reads; one entry per CDR3 protein. The table includes over 500,000 distinct CDR3 sequences, roughly half detected once. Germline CDR1 reads KGHSH; CDR2 reads LQKENI. The V and J ends lost 0 bases and 2 bases, in that order; junction bases with no gene match: 5. The CDR3 totals 18 residues. The sequence was collected from a woman older than 75 in good health. This chain uses TRBV18 with TRBJ2-5; 14 nucleotides align to TRBD2. Source material: blood. The CDR3 nucleotides are TGTGCCAGCTCACCACCCGGGACTAGCGGGAGCTTTCAAGAGACCCAGTACTTC. Translation: CASSPPGTSGSFQETQYF.